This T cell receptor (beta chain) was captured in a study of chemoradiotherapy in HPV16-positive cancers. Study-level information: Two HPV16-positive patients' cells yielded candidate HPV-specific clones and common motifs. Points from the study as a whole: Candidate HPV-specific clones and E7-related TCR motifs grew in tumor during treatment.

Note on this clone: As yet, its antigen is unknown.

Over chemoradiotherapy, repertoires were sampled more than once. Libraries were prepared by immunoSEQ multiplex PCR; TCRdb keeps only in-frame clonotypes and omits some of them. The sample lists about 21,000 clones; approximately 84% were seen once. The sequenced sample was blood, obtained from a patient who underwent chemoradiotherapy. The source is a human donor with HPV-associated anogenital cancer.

The CDR3 region is CASRPFMGQGNNEQFF. The CDR3 nucleotides are TGTGCCAGCAGACCGTTCATGGGACAGGGGAACAATGAGCAGTTCTTC. The V gene is TRBV7-2, the J gene TRBJ2-1; 10 nucleotides agree with TRBD1. Germline V gene sequence: CDR1 SGHTA, CDR2 FQGNSA. J lost 5 bases, V lost 6 bases, and 10 bases had no gene match. This CDR3 has 16 amino acids.